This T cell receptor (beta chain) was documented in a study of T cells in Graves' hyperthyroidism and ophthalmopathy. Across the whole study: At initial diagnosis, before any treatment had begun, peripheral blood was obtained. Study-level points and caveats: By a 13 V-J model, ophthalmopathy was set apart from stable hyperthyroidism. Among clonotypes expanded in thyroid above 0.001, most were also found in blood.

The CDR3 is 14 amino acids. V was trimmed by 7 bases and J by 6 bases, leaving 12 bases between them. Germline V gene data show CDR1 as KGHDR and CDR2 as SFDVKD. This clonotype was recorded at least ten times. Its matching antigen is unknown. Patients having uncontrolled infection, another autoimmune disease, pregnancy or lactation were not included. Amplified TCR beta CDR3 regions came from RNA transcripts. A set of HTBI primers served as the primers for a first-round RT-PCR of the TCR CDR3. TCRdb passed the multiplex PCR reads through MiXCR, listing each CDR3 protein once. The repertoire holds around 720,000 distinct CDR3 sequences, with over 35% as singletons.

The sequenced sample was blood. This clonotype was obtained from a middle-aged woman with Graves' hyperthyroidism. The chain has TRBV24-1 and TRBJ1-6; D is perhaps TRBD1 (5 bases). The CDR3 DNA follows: TGTGCCACCAGGGGCAGGGCTCCTAATTCACCCCTCCACTTT. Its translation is CATRGRAPNSPLHF.